The source of this T cell receptor (beta chain) is a study of blood T cell repertoires in COVID-19. CDR3 length equals 14 residues. Losses at the gene ends were 8 bases for V and 8 bases for J; bases not matched to a gene: 12. Germline V CDR1 and CDR2: WSHSY, SAAADI. Data came from immunoSEQ multiplex PCR; TCRdb stores just in-frame clones and leaves some out. The data show roughly 150,000 clones, about 83% seen once. Sequencing used peripheral blood. This rearrangement joins TRBV10-2 to TRBJ1-2, with 9 bases lining up with TRBD1. The source of this sequence is a woman over 75 with COVID-19, enrolled during active disease. In nucleotides, the CDR3 is TGCGCCAGCGGATCTTCAGGGACAGGGAGAGGCTACACCTTC. Residues: CASGSSGTGRGYTF.